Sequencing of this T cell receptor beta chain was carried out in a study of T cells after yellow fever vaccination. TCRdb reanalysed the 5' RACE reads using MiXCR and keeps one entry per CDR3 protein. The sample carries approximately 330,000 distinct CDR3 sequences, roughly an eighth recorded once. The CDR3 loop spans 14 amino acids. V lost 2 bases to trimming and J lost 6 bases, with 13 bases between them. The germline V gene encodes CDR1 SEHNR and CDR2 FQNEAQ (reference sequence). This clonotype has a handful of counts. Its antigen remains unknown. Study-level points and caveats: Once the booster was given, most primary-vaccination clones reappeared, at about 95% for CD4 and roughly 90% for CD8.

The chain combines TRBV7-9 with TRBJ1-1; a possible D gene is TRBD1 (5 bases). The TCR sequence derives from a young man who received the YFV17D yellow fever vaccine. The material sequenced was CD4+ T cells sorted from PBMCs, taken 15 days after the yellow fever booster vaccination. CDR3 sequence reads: CASSLWGEGAEAFF. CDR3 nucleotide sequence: TGTGCCAGCAGCTTATGGGGGGAGGGTGCTGAAGCTTTCTTT.